This T cell receptor beta chain was sequenced for a study of blood T cell repertoires in COVID-19. Study context: The analysed material was cDNA or gDNA that came from T cells, B-cell-depleted T cells, or PBMCs.

TCRdb keeps only in-frame clones here, not all; method: immunoSEQ multiplex PCR. The table shows 300,000 to 450,000 clones, with more than 75% occurring only once. CDR3 size: 15 residues. CDR1 LGHDT and CDR2 YNNKEL come from the germline V gene (reference sequence). The V end was cut by 0 bases, the J end by 8 bases, with 13 bases between. V gene TRBV3-1 (or the pseudogene TRBV3-2) combines with J gene TRBJ1-4; D is perhaps TRBD1 (6 bases). This clonotype was sampled from a human donor in a cohort sampled during active COVID-19. The sample taken for sequencing was peripheral blood. This CDR3 reads CASSQDRGGSEKLFF. The DNA for the CDR3 is TGTGCCAGCAGCCAAGATCGAGGGGGTAGCGAAAAACTGTTTTTT.